The rows below give T cell receptor beta chains drawn from one sample of a study of PD-L1 blockade in urothelial cancer. Produced via immunoSEQ multiplex PCR; TCRdb's table is partial and in-frame only. The sample carries about 40,000 clones, around 80% recorded once. Sequencing was performed on PBMCs, taken around atezolizumab (anti-PD-L1) treatment. The source is a man in his fifties or sixties with urothelial cancer. CDR3s include the opening cysteine and the closing phenylalanine or tryptophan. The D gene is left open where the match is weak. The size entry is marked missing in some rows and otherwise reads once, few, many or a size class.

clone_size d_call j_call v_call cdr3_length cdr3_aa cdr3_nt
- TRBD1 TRBJ2-7 TRBV28 16 CASSLISWTGRKGQYF TGTGCCAGCAGCCTTATCTCTTGGACAGGGAGAAAGGGGCAGTACTTC
- - TRBJ1-6 TRBV6-1 11 CAGGVSSPLHF TGTGCCGGCGGGGTTAGTTCACCCCTCCACTTT
- - TRBJ1-5 TRBV28 15 CASSLITVNNQPQHF TGTGCCAGCAGTTTGATCACAGTAAACAATCAGCCCCAGCATTTT
- - TRBJ2-1 TRBV10-2 13 CASMLKGVNEQFF TGCGCCAGCATGTTAAAAGGGGTGAATGAGCAGTTCTTC
- TRBD2 TRBJ2-1 TRBV2 15 CASRPGLAGVSEQFF TGTGCCAGCAGGCCAGGACTAGCGGGAGTCAGTGAGCAGTTCTTC
once - TRBJ2-1 TRBV6-1 16 CASSEARGRSYNEQFF TGTGCCAGCAGTGAAGCGCGGGGGCGCTCCTACAATGAGCAGTTCTTC
- TRBD1 TRBJ2-7 TRBV19 15 CASKPVWGQAYEQYF TGTGCCAGTAAACCAGTCTGGGGACAGGCCTACGAGCAGTACTTC
few - TRBJ1-5 TRBV27 14 CASKSGTFKEPQHF TGTGCCAGCAAATCCGGGACTTTTAAAGAGCCCCAGCATTTT
- - TRBJ2-6 TRBV15 16 CATSRDPRGGANVLTF TGTGCCACCAGCAGAGATCCCAGAGGAGGGGCCAACGTCCTGACTTTC
- TRBD2 TRBJ2-1 TRBV27 15 CASSPRLAGDNEQFF TGTGCCAGCAGTCCCAGACTAGCGGGAGACAATGAGCAGTTCTTC